The 29 T cell receptor beta chains below were found in one sample sequenced in a study of cytomegalovirus exposure and HLA in healthy donors. PCR amplification relied on 60 Vbeta primers (plus 13 Jbeta primers). Sequencing was performed with immunoSEQ multiplex PCR; in TCRdb, only in-frame clones are kept and a portion is missing. The repertoire holds more than 90,000 clones, with roughly 76% as singletons. Sequencing input: PBMCs. These receptors were collected from a man aged 40-55 years in good health and CMV-seronegative.

This sequence joins TRBV6-7 and TRBJ1-2; D gene uncertain. TRBV6-7 is an open reading frame, and its role is uncertain. V lost 6 bases and J 2 bases, leaving 10 bases between the germline ends. CDR3 length: 13 amino acids. Here the CDR3 reads CASSQTGNYGYTF. In nucleotides, the CDR3 is TGTGCCAGCAGCCAAACCGGGAACTATGGCTACACCTTC.

This clone was counted between two and nine times. Other DNA sequences in the same sample also yield this CDR3. The chain recombines TRBV5-4 with TRBJ1-6; 8 nucleotides match TRBD1. Germline V gene sequence: CDR1 SGHNT, CDR2 YYREEE (reference sequence). J lost 6 bases, V lost 0 bases, and 8 bases had no gene match. The CDR3 loop spans 17 amino acids. CDR3 sequence (DNA): TGTGCCAGCAGCTTGGGGCAGGGGGCAGGAATTAATTCACCCCTCCACTTT. Translated, it gives CASSLGQGAGINSPLHF.

In its sample, this clone was seen once. Different DNA sequences within this sample yield the same CDR3. The V call is TRBV19, the J call TRBJ1-1; 9 nucleotides align to TRBD1. V gave up 5 bases and J gave up 8 bases; unmatched junction bases: 9. Germline CDR1 and CDR2: LNHDA and SQIVND (reference sequence). The CDR3 has 14 residues. CDR3 residues: CASSQGQGGTEAFF. Here the CDR3 DNA reads TGTGCCAGTAGTCAGGGACAGGGAGGTACCGAAGCTTTCTTT.

The J gene is TRBJ1-2, the V gene TRBV30; a weak D match, TRBD1 (5 bases). The CDR3 spans 14 residues. Germline CDR1 GTSNPN, CDR2 SVGIG (reference sequence). The V end lost 0 bases, the J end lost 2 bases, and 10 bases lay between the germline ends. This CDR3 is CAWSVLQGNYGYTF. CDR3 bases: TGTGCCTGGAGTGTACTCCAGGGCAACTATGGCTACACCTTC.

This clone showed up just a few times. The chain carries TRBV2 and TRBJ2-7, with 9 bases fitting TRBD1. This CDR3 spans 14 amino acids. Germline CDR1 and CDR2: SNHLY and FYNNEI. Trimming removed 3 bases from V and 2 bases from J; junction bases left unmatched: 2. The CDR3 here is CASSDGTGPYEQYF. Written as DNA, the CDR3 is TGTGCCAGCAGTGATGGGACAGGGCCCTACGAGCAGTACTTC.

The chain combines TRBV15 with TRBJ1-4; D unclear. The CDR3 sequence is 13 residues long. Per germline, CDR1 LNHNV and CDR2 YYDKDF (reference sequence). V gave up 0 bases and J gave up 7 bases, with 6 bases separating them. In DNA form, the CDR3 reads TGTGCCACCAGCAGAGATCCGTCTGAAAAACTGTTTTTT. Translation: CATSRDPSEKLFF.

This clone was detected only once. The rearrangement uses TRBV2 and TRBJ2-5; 11 bases are a match to TRBD2. The J segment lost 4 bases and the V segment lost 0 bases, leaving 4 bases of the junction unmatched. The CDR3 spans 16 residues. CDR1 and CDR2 from the germline V gene are SNHLY and FYNNEI. The CDR3 here is CASSEASGGARETQYF. Written as DNA, the CDR3 is TGTGCCAGCAGTGAAGCTAGCGGGGGGGCCAGAGAGACCCAGTACTTC.

The chain couples TRBV10-2 to TRBJ1-1; D is possibly TRBD1 (5 bases). Trimming removed 6 bases at V and 1 base at J, with 9 bases between. The germline V gene encodes CDR1 WSHSY and CDR2 SAAADI. The CDR3 has 13 amino acids. CDR3 amino acids: CASRRDWNTEAFF. For the CDR3, the DNA is TGCGCCAGCAGGAGGGACTGGAACACTGAAGCTTTCTTT.

The V call is TRBV30, the J call TRBJ1-1, with 11 positions matching TRBD1. The trim removed 5 bases at V and 11 bases at J, leaving 13 bases unmatched. Germline values: CDR1 GTSNPN, CDR2 SVGIG (reference sequence). There are 14 residues in the CDR3. CDR3: CAWPGQGGAGRAFF. CDR3 coding DNA: TGTGCCTGGCCGGGACAGGGGGGAGCGGGTCGGGCTTTCTTT.

CDR3 sequence (DNA): TGTGCCAGCTCACAGGGACAGCCCACCGGGGAGCTGTTTTTT. Amino acid sequence: CASSQGQPTGELFF. The chain is built from TRBV18 and TRBJ2-2; TRBD1 aligns across 7 bases. The germline CDR1 and CDR2 sequences are KGHSH and LQKENI. This CDR3 region has 14 residues. The J segment lost 4 bases and the V segment lost 4 bases, leaving 3 bases of the junction unmatched.

On this clone itself: The identical CDR3 is also encoded by other nucleotide sequences in the sample. J is TRBJ2-3 and V is TRBV11-2, with TRBD2 identical over 7 bases. This CDR3 region has 14 residues. With V trimmed by 2 bases and J by 4 bases, 3 bases remained unmatched. Germline loops: CDR1 SGHAT, CDR2 FQNNGV. This chain's CDR3 is CASSLSGGADTQYF. For the CDR3, the DNA is TGTGCCAGCAGCTTATCTGGGGGGGCAGATACGCAGTATTTT. The entire variable domain, with the rest obtained from reference TRBV11-2 and TRBJ2-3, is as follows: EAGVAQSPRYKIIEKRQSVAFWCNPISGHATLYWYQQILGQGPKLLIQFQNNGVVDDSQLPKDRFSAERLKGVDSTLKIQPAKLEDSAVYLCASSLSGGADTQYFGPGTRLTVL.

Of note for this clone: One junction end disagrees with the germline gene, perhaps due to a read error. Other DNA sequences in the same sample also yield this CDR3. The chain joins TRBV7-7 to TRBJ1-1; D unresolved. From germline, CDR1 is SSHAT and CDR2 FNYEAQ (reference sequence). The CDR3 has 13 residues. The CDR3 spells CASSLTGNTEAFF. CDR3 DNA sequence: TGTGCTAGCAGCTTAACGGGGAACACTGAAGCTTTCTTT. Full variable domain (remainder filled in from reference TRBV7-7 and TRBJ1-1): GAGVSQSPRYKVTKRGQDVTLRCDPISSHATLYWYQQALGQGPEFLTYFNYEAQPDKSGLPSDRFSAERPEGSISTLTIQRTEQRDSAMYRCASSLTGNTEAFFGQGTRLTVV.

The chain joins TRBV5-1 to TRBJ1-1; the D gene is possibly TRBD1 (5 bases). Germline V gene lookup returns CDR1 SGHRS and CDR2 YFSETQ. V was pared by 0 bases and J by 10 bases, with 13 bases between. The CDR3 length is 13 residues. CDR3 bases: TGCGCCAGCAGCTTGGAGACGGGGGGTGGAGCTTTCTTT. The encoded protein is CASSLETGGGAFF. The entire variable domain, with the rest obtained from reference TRBV5-1 and TRBJ1-1, is as follows: KAGVTQTPRYLIKTRGQQVTLSCSPISGHRSVSWYQQTPGQGLQFLFEYFSETQRNKGNFPGRFSGRQFSNSRSEMNVSTLELGDSALYLCASSLETGGGAFFGQGTRLTVV.

The chain links TRBV6-6 to TRBJ1-1; D unresolved. CDR1 and CDR2 from the germline V gene are MNHNY and SVGAGI (reference sequence). Trimming left V 2 bases short and J 3 bases short, with 7 bases between. The CDR3 has 13 amino acids. DNA for the CDR3: TGTGCCAGCAGTTACCGCGCGGACACTGAAGCTTTCTTT. Translated: CASSYRADTEAFF.

The chain uses TRBV9 and TRBJ1-2; D perhaps matches TRBD1 (6 bases). The CDR3 runs 15 residues. Trimming took 2 bases from V and 4 from J, leaving 15 bases between them. The V gene's germline CDR1 is SGDLS and CDR2 YYNGEE. CDR3 sequence: CASSVSGDVGYGYTF. CDR3 in DNA: TGTGCCAGCAGCGTCTCAGGGGATGTGGGCTATGGCTACACCTTC. Filled out from reference TRBV9 and TRBJ1-2, the complete variable domain reads DSGVTQTPKHLITATGQRVTLRCSPRSGDLSVYWYQQSLDQGLQFLIQYYNGEERAKGNILERFSAQQFPDLHSELNLSSLELGDSALYFCASSVSGDVGYGYTFGSGTRLTVV.

The V call is TRBV19, the J call TRBJ2-2; possible D gene TRBD2, 6 bases. The CDR3 totals 17 residues. V was clipped by 4 bases and J by 1 base, with 16 bases between them. CDR1 is LNHDA and CDR2 is SQIVND in the germline V gene (reference sequence). The CDR3 loop reads CASSSPGRSRNTGELFF. Here the CDR3 DNA reads TGTGCCAGTAGTAGTCCGGGGAGGTCGAGGAACACCGGGGAGCTGTTTTTT.

The V and J genes are TRBV10-2 and TRBJ1-5; 7 nucleotides agree with TRBD1. This CDR3 spans 13 amino acids. V dropped 9 bases and J dropped 4; count of bases not matched to a gene: 6. The germline V gene has CDR1 WSHSY and CDR2 SAAADI. The CDR3 coding sequence is TGCGCCAGTGCACAGGGGAGAAATCAGCCCCAGCATTTT. This encodes CASAQGRNQPQHF.

This clone has only one observation. The chain is built from TRBV14 and TRBJ2-3; 7 nucleotides agree with TRBD1. J was trimmed by 4 bases and V by 4 bases; bases with no gene match: 8. Germline V CDR1 and CDR2: SGHDN, FVKESK. The CDR3 runs to 15 residues. The CDR3 spells CASSRIQGGPDTQYF. DNA of the CDR3: TGTGCCAGCAGCCGCATTCAAGGGGGCCCAGATACGCAGTATTTT.

In its sample, this clone was seen a few times. The chain uses TRBV28 and TRBJ2-2; 11 bases map to TRBD2. The CDR3 is 18 amino acids. V lost 5 bases, J lost 1 base, and 9 bases stayed unmatched. Germline assignment: CDR1 MDHEN and CDR2 SYDVKM. The CDR3, as DNA: TGTGCCAGCAGTAAAACTACGGGACTAGCGGTGAACACCGGGGAGCTGTTTTTT. It codes for CASSKTTGLAVNTGELFF.

The chain couples TRBV5-1 to TRBJ1-2; D not certain. This CDR3 contains 13 residues. V lost 0 bases and J 9 bases, leaving 12 bases between the germline ends. CDR1 SGHRS and CDR2 YFSETQ come from the germline V gene. The CDR3 loop is CASSLEGGQSYTF. As DNA, the CDR3 is TGCGCCAGCAGCTTGGAGGGAGGGCAGAGCTACACCTTC.

This clone appeared a few times. This chain connects TRBV2 to TRBJ1-5; TRBD1 matches at 8 bases. Per germline, CDR1 SNHLY and CDR2 FYNNEI. Germline trimming cut 6 bases from V and 3 bases from J; bases unmatched to any gene: 7. The CDR3 runs to 15 residues. In DNA, the CDR3 is TGTGCCAGCAGGATCACAGGGGGACTCAATCAGCCCCAGCATTTT. This gives the protein CASRITGGLNQPQHF.

In its sample, this clone is medium-sized. V gene TRBV6-4 combines with J gene TRBJ2-3, with 10 bases identical to TRBD1. This CDR3 contains 15 residues. Trimming at V came to 3 bases and at J to 1 base, leaving 1 base not matched to a gene. Germline CDR1 and CDR2: MRHNA and SNTAGT. The CDR3 DNA reads TGTGCCAGCAGTGATGGGACAGGGGGCACAGATACGCAGTATTTT. Translated: CASSDGTGGTDTQYF.

The chain joins TRBV10-3 to TRBJ2-4; D perhaps matches TRBD2 (5 bases). The CDR3 covers 14 residues. The V and J ends lost 10 bases and 1 base respectively, with 14 bases between them. Germline loops: CDR1 ENHRY, CDR2 SYGVKD. CDR3 nucleotide sequence: TGTGCCACCGCCGGGGATTTGGCCAAAAACATTCAGTACTTC. It codes for CATAGDLAKNIQYF.

Comment on this clone: Other DNA sequences in the sample encode the same CDR3. This chain joins TRBV5-1 and TRBJ1-2, with 7 nucleotides matching TRBD1. Germline V CDR1 and CDR2: SGHRS, YFSETQ. This CDR3 contains 13 residues. V dropped 2 bases and J dropped 8; count of bases not matched to a gene: 6. In nucleotides, the CDR3 is TGCGCCAGCAGCTTCGGTCAGGGGGGAGGCTACACCTTC. Translating it yields CASSFGQGGGYTF.

This clone appeared a few times. The chain carries TRBV5-1 and TRBJ1-3; 8 positions agree with TRBD1. The V and J ends lost 5 bases and 8 bases, in that order; junction bases with no gene match: 6. In germline, CDR1 is SGHRS, CDR2 YFSETQ. The CDR3 covers 13 residues. The CDR3 bases are TGCGCCAGCAGGGCTACAGGGGGTTACACCATATATTTT. This codes for CASRATGGYTIYF.

This rearrangement joins TRBV18 to TRBJ1-2; possible D gene TRBD1, 6 bases. The CDR3 is made up of 14 amino acids. V was trimmed by 6 bases and J by 2 bases, leaving 13 bases between them. CDR1 is KGHSH and CDR2 is LQKENI in the germline V gene. CDR3 sequence (DNA): TGTGCCAGCTCCCTGGGACAAATCAACTATGGCTACACCTTC. Protein product: CASSLGQINYGYTF.

The gene calls are TRBV5-4 and TRBJ2-7, with TRBD2 matching 9 bases. The V gene's germline CDR1 is SGHNT and CDR2 YYREEE (reference sequence). Trimming cost V 4 bases and J 2 bases; bases outside gene matches: 4. This CDR3 region has 14 residues. In nucleotides, the CDR3 is TGTGCCAGCAGCGTGGCGGGGGGGACCTACGAGCAGTACTTC. As protein: CASSVAGGTYEQYF.

The V gene is TRBV5-4, the J gene TRBJ2-3; tentatively, D is TRBD2 (6 bases). The CDR3 runs 14 residues. CDR1 and CDR2 from the germline V gene are SGHNT and YYREEE (reference sequence). Trimming took 0 bases from V and 6 from J, leaving 11 bases between them. The CDR3 loop reads CASSLGGTRDTQYF. In DNA, the CDR3 is TGTGCCAGCAGCTTGGGCGGGACCCGGGATACGCAGTATTTT.

V and J are TRBV27 and TRBJ1-1; a possible D gene is TRBD1 (6 bases). V gave up 5 bases and J gave up 5 bases, with 15 bases separating them. This CDR3 comprises 14 residues. The germline V gene has CDR1 MNHEY and CDR2 SMNVEV (reference sequence). As DNA, the CDR3 is TGTGCCAGCAGTCTCCAACAGGGTGGTACTGAAGCTTTCTTT. Its translation: CASSLQQGGTEAFF.